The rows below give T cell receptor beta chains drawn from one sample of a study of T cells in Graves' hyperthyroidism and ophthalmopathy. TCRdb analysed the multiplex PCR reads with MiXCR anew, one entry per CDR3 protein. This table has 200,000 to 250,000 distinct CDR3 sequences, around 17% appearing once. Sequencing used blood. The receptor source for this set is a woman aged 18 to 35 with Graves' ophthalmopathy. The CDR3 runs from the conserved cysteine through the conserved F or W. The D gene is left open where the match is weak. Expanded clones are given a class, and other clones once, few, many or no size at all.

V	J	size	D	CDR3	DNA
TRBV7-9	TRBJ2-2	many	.	CASSLGATGRTGELFF	TGTGCCAGCAGCTTAGGGGCGACGGGTCGGACCGGGGAGCTGTTTTTT
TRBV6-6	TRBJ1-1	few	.	CASSYSGGEAFF	TGTGCCAGCAGTTACTCGGGCGGAGAAGCTTTCTTT
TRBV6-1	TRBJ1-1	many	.	CASSSLRTLSPEAFF	TGTGCCAGCAGTTCGCTGCGGACACTGAGTCCTGAAGCTTTCTTT
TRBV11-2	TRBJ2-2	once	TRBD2	CASSPRGTNTGELFF	TGTGCCAGCAGCCCGCGGGGGACGAACACCGGGGAGCTGTTTTTT
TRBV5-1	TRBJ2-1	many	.	CASSTGPEQFF	TGCGCCAGCAGTACAGGGCCTGAGCAGTTCTTC
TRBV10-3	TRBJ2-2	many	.	CAISDAGKRTGELFF	TGTGCCATCAGTGACGCAGGAAAAAGAACCGGGGAGCTGTTTTTT
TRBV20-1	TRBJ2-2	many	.	CSVPDRDDIPLNTGELFF	TGCAGTGTCCCCGACCGGGACGACATCCCACTGAACACCGGGGAGCTGTTTTTT
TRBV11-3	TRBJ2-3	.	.	CASSETGTHTDTQYF	TGTGCCAGCAGCGAGACCGGGACCCACACAGATACGCAGTATTTT
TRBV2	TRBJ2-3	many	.	CATKRLGTDTQYF	TGTGCCACCAAACGTCTGGGAACAGATACGCAGTATTTT
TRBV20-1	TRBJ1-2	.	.	CSAGTGLWNYGYTF	TGCAGTGCTGGGACGGGGCTCTGGAACTATGGCTACACCTTC
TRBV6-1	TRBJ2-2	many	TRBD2	CASRHGLAGGELFF	TGTGCCAGCAGGCACGGACTAGCGGGCGGGGAGCTGTTTTTT
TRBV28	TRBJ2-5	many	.	CASTLPGIGETQYF	TGTGCCAGCACCCTCCCGGGGATAGGAGAGACCCAGTACTTC
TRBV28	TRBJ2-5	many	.	CASSLPTRVRETQYF	TGTGCCAGCAGTTTACCAACCAGGGTCCGGGAGACCCAGTACTTC
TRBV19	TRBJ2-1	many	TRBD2	CASSDAGLAGVLAYNEQFF	TGTGCCAGTAGTGACGCGGGACTAGCGGGGGTGTTGGCCTACAATGAGCAGTTCTTC
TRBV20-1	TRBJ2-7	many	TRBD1	CSASRTGYYEQYF	TGCAGTGCTAGCCGGACAGGGTACTACGAGCAGTACTTC
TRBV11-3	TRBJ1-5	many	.	CASGWAGFLNQPQHF	TGTGCCAGCGGGTGGGCAGGATTTCTCAATCAGCCCCAGCATTTT
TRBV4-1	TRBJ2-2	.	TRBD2	CASSQDRTSGIGNTGELFF	TGCGCCAGCAGCCAGGACCGGACTAGCGGGATTGGGAACACCGGGGAGCTGTTTTTT
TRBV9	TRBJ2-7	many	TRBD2	CASSASGLAGDEQYF	TGTGCCAGCAGCGCCTCCGGACTAGCGGGAGACGAGCAGTACTTC
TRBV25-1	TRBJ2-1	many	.	CASSRDGLNYNEQFF	TGTGCCAGCAGTAGAGACGGCCTTAACTACAATGAGCAGTTCTTC
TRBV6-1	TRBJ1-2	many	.	CASKATASGYTF	TGTGCCAGCAAGGCAACCGCCTCCGGCTACACCTTC
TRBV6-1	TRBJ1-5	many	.	CASSPLGRGGSNQPQHF	TGTGCCAGCAGCCCACTCGGGAGGGGCGGGAGCAATCAGCCCCAGCATTTT
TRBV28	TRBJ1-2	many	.	CATSSGQNYGYTF	TGTGCCACCTCAAGCGGACAGAACTATGGCTACACCTTC
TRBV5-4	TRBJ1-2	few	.	CASSLEPARGYGYTF	TGTGCCAGCAGCTTGGAACCGGCGAGGGGGTATGGCTACACCTTC
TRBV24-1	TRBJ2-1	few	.	CATSERGISYNEQFF	TGTGCCACCAGTGAAAGGGGTATCTCCTACAATGAGCAGTTCTTC
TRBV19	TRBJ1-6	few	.	CASSIAGQGLAPLHF	TGTGCCAGTAGTATAGCCGGGCAGGGGTTGGCACCCCTCCACTTT
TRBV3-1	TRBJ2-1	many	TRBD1	CASSPGQGTWWEQFF	TGTGCCAGCAGCCCCGGACAGGGTACTTGGTGGGAGCAGTTCTTC
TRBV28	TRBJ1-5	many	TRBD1	CASSFRDRGWQPQHF	TGTGCCAGCAGTTTTAGGGACAGGGGCTGGCAGCCCCAGCATTTT
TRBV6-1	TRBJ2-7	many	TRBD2	CASSYSPGTSDYEQYF	TGTGCCAGCAGTTACAGCCCCGGGACTAGCGACTACGAGCAGTACTTC
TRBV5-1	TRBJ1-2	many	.	CASSLRAPHNYGYTF	TGCGCCAGCAGCTTGAGGGCCCCACATAACTATGGCTACACCTTC
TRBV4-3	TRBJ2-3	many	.	CASSQGAGIDTQYF	TGCGCCAGCAGCCAAGGAGCGGGTATAGATACGCAGTATTTT
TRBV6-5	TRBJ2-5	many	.	CASSYGWAAKETQYF	TGTGCCAGCAGTTATGGGTGGGCAGCGAAAGAGACCCAGTACTTC
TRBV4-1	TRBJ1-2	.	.	CASSQGHPYGYTF	TGCGCCAGCAGCCAGGGACACCCCTATGGCTACACCTTC
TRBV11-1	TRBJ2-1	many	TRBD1	CASSSYRGSQANEQFF	TGTGCCAGCAGCTCCTACAGGGGAAGCCAGGCCAATGAGCAGTTCTTC
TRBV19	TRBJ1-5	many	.	CASSAGLGTQPQHF	TGTGCCAGTAGTGCAGGTTTAGGAACACAGCCCCAGCATTTT
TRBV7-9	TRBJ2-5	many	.	CASSLVAEETQYF	TGTGCCAGCAGCTTAGTAGCGGAAGAGACCCAGTACTTC
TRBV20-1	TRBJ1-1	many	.	CSARAGVHTEAFF	TGCAGTGCTAGGGCAGGGGTTCACACTGAAGCTTTCTTT
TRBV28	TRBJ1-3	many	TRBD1	CASSQGGNSGNTIYF	TGTGCCAGCAGTCAGGGGGGAAACTCTGGAAACACCATATATTTT
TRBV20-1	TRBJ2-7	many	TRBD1	CSARAQGVPYEQYF	TGCAGTGCTAGGGCCCAGGGGGTACCCTACGAGCAGTACTTC
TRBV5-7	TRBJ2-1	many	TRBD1	CASSLSEFSGTGHNEQFF	TGTGCCAGCAGCCTTTCAGAGTTTTCCGGGACAGGACACAATGAGCAGTTCTTC
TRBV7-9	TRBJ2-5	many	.	CASSSQGNQETQYF	TGTGCCAGCAGCTCGCAGGGGAACCAAGAGACCCAGTACTTC
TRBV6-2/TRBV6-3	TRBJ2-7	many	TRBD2	CASRSSRRVTSGRAYEQYF	TGTGCCAGCAGATCCAGCCGTCGGGTTACTAGCGGGCGAGCCTACGAGCAGTACTTC
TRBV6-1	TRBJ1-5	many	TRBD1	CASSPNRDREPPQHF	TGTGCCAGCAGCCCTAACCGGGACAGGGAACCGCCCCAGCATTTT
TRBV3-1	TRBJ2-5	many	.	CASSRSEGETQYF	TGTGCCAGCAGCCGCTCTGAGGGGGAGACCCAGTACTTC
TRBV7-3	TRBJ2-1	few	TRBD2	CASRPLAGGDNEQFF	TGTGCCAGCAGGCCGTTAGCGGGAGGGGACAATGAGCAGTTCTTC
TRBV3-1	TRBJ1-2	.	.	CASRPSGGYTF	TGTGCCAGCAGACCGTCGGGGGGGTACACCTTC
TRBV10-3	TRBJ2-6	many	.	CAIALQGGSGANVLTF	TGTGCCATCGCCTTACAGGGTGGCTCTGGGGCCAACGTCCTGACTTTC
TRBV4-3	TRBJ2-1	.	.	CASSQGSSYNEQFF	TGCGCCAGCAGCCAGGGTTCTTCCTACAATGAGCAGTTCTTC
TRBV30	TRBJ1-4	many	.	CAWSVTGTNEKLFF	TGTGCCTGGAGTGTAACAGGGACTAATGAAAAACTGTTTTTT
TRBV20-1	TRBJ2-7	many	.	CSARDPGLGEQYF	TGCAGTGCTAGAGATCCCGGGTTGGGGGAGCAGTACTTC
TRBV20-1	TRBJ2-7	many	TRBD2	CSARGAGEPGEQYF	TGCAGTGCTAGAGGGGCGGGAGAGCCCGGCGAGCAGTACTTC
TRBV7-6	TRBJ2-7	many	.	CASSLNPGYEQYF	TGTGCCAGCAGCTTAAATCCGGGCTACGAGCAGTACTTC
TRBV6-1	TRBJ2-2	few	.	CATQGGPTGELFF	TGTGCCACCCAGGGGGGACCCACCGGGGAGCTGTTTTTT
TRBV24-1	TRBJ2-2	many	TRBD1	CATSDLDRDTGELFF	TGTGCCACCAGTGATCTGGACAGGGACACCGGGGAGCTGTTTTTT
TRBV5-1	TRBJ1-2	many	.	CASSFGQGNYGYTF	TGCGCCAGCAGCTTCGGCCAGGGGAACTATGGCTACACCTTC
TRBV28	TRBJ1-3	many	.	CASNNVGAASGNTIYF	TGTGCCAGCAATAATGTAGGGGCCGCCTCTGGAAACACCATATATTTT